Below, 15 T cell receptor beta chains from the same sample are listed, as sequenced in a study of sequential checkpoint blockade in melanoma. Profiled with immunoSEQ multiplex PCR; TCRdb holds only in-frame clones, not every one. The sample records approximately 2,400 clones, about 20% being singletons. Documented treatment: randomized to nivolumab then ipilimumab (arm A) or the reverse (arm B). Material: tumor tissue (inferred from file names), obtained from a patient given nivolumab and ipilimumab in sequence. The receptors shown here come from a human donor with melanoma.

The chain combines TRBV28 with TRBJ1-2, with D hard to call. This CDR3 has 15 residues. Germline V gene lookup returns CDR1 MDHEN and CDR2 SYDVKM. V lost 8 bases and J lost 0, with 16 bases in between. CDR3 sequence reads: CASYTAGSANYGYTF. CDR3 sequence (DNA): TGTGCCAGCTACACCGCGGGCAGCGCTAACTATGGCTACACCTTC.

The chain is built from TRBV7-2 and TRBJ1-1; D not certain. Trimming shortened V by 1 base and J by 4 bases, and 7 bases separated the two germline ends. Per the germline V gene, CDR1 is SGHTA and CDR2 is FQGNSA. There are 13 residues in the CDR3. The CDR3 loop is CASSLGGVTEAFF. CDR3 nucleotides: TGTGCCAGCAGCTTAGGGGGAGTCACTGAAGCTTTCTTT.

In this sample, this clone turned up a few times. The chain couples TRBV6-8 to TRBJ2-1; 10 positions agree with TRBD1. V gave up 4 bases and J gave up 2 bases; unmatched junction bases: 20. The CDR3 has 21 amino acids. Germline V CDR1 and CDR2: MNHGY, SAAAGT. The CDR3 is CASSSPRLQGTGVFPYNEQFF. In nucleotides, the CDR3 is TGTGCCAGCAGTTCACCCCGTTTACAGGGGACAGGGGTTTTCCCCTACAATGAGCAGTTCTTC.

This clone was counted at least ten times. The chain couples TRBV11-3 to TRBJ2-1; D is ambiguous. The CDR3 has 15 amino acids. V lost 5 bases and J lost 6, with 17 bases in between. Germline CDR1 and CDR2: SGHNT and YENEEA. The CDR3 sequence: CASSPSSLALNEQFF. The CDR3, as DNA: TGTGCCAGCAGCCCCAGCTCCCTGGCCCTCAATGAGCAGTTCTTC.

The genes are TRBV5-1 and TRBJ2-2, with 11 bases matching TRBD2. The germline V gene encodes CDR1 SGHRS and CDR2 YFSETQ. This CDR3 is built from 14 residues. The V and J ends lost 5 bases and 8 bases, in that order; junction bases with no gene match: 5. CDR3 sequence reads: CASRLAGVVGELFF. DNA of the CDR3: TGCGCCAGCAGACTAGCGGGAGTCGTAGGGGAGCTGTTTTTT.

This sequence joins TRBV5-1 and TRBJ1-4; D remains ambiguous. CDR1 is SGHRS, CDR2 YFSETQ, per germline. Trimming cost V 3 bases and J 7 bases, with 16 bases left between them. The CDR3 length is 15 residues. CDR3 residues: CASSSGSGVGEKLFF. CDR3 coding DNA: TGCGCCAGCAGCTCGGGTTCAGGAGTCGGTGAAAAACTGTTTTTT.

In its sample, this clone was seen a few times. An end of the junction differs from the germline gene, which may be a read error. The chain employs TRBV6-8 and TRBJ2-2; a possible D gene is TRBD1 (6 bases). The germline CDR1 and CDR2 sequences are MNHGY and SAAAGT. The CDR3 consists of 14 residues. CDR3 amino acids: CASSDSGDTGELFF. In nucleotides, the CDR3 is TGTGCCAGCAGTGACTCAGGGGACACCGGGGAGCTGTTTTTT.

In this sample, this clone is medium-sized. V is TRBV11-3 and J is TRBJ1-5; no firm D call. From germline, CDR1 is SGHNT and CDR2 YENEEA. The CDR3 contains 15 residues. V was shortened by 5 bases and J by 1 base, with 12 bases between the two germline ends. CDR3 residues: CASSLTLDSNQPQHF. The DNA for the CDR3 is TGTGCCAGCAGCCTGACCCTGGACAGCAATCAGCCCCAGCATTTT. Using reference TRBV11-3 and TRBJ1-5 for the parts outside the CDR3, the full variable domain is EAGVVQSPRYKIIEKKQPVAFWCNPISGHNTLYWYLQNLGQGPELLIRYENEEAVDDSQLPKDRFSAERLKGVDSTLKIQPAELGDSAVYLCASSLTLDSNQPQHFGDGTRLSIL.

This clone is labeled as medium-sized. The chain employs TRBV11-3 and TRBJ2-1, with 10 bases identical to TRBD2. From germline, CDR1 is SGHNT and CDR2 YENEEA. With 8 bases clipped from V and 5 bases from J, the junction kept 9 bases outside the gene matches. This CDR3 comprises 15 residues. The CDR3 sequence is CASGMPSGSHNEQFF. In nucleotides, the CDR3 is TGTGCCAGCGGAATGCCTAGCGGGAGTCACAATGAGCAGTTCTTC.

The CDR3 DNA is TGCGCCAGCAGCCTACAGGGGCCTGGGGATTCACCCCTCCACTTT. Translating it yields CASSLQGPGDSPLHF. The chain links TRBV5-1 to TRBJ1-6, with 7 bases fitting TRBD1. The V and J ends lost 4 bases and 8 bases, in that order; junction bases with no gene match: 9. Germline CDR1 and CDR2: SGHRS and YFSETQ. The CDR3 is made up of 15 amino acids. Full variable domain (missing parts from reference TRBV5-1 and TRBJ1-6): KAGVTQTPRYLIKTRGQQVTLSCSPISGHRSVSWYQQTPGQGLQFLFEYFSETQRNKGNFPGRFSGRQFSNSRSEMNVSTLELGDSALYLCASSLQGPGDSPLHFGNGTRLTVT.

The chain couples TRBV19 to TRBJ1-4; TRBD1 is a possible D gene (6 bases). The V end was cut by 9 bases, the J end by 2 bases, with 19 bases between. In germline, CDR1 is LNHDA, CDR2 SQIVND (reference sequence). The CDR3 is 16 amino acids. As DNA, the CDR3 is TGTGCCAGCTCGTACCTTGGGCAGGGGACTAATGAAAAACTGTTTTTT. Translating gives CASSYLGQGTNEKLFF.

The chain has TRBV19 and TRBJ2-3; 11 bases map to TRBD2. V dropped 5 bases and J dropped 7; count of bases not matched to a gene: 11. The CDR3 has 16 amino acids. The germline V gene encodes CDR1 LNHDA and CDR2 SQIVND (reference sequence). The CDR3: CASSRLLAGGRYTQYF. The CDR3 DNA reads TGTGCCAGTAGTCGCTTGTTAGCGGGGGGGCGTTATACGCAGTATTTT.

This clone was seen more than once but under ten times. V is TRBV30 and J is TRBJ1-1; a weak D match, TRBD1 (5 bases). This CDR3 has 14 residues. Germline-derived CDR1 and CDR2 are GTSNPN and SVGIG (reference sequence). Trimming left V 0 bases short and J 0 bases short, with 8 bases between. CDR3 sequence reads: CAWSVGTVNTEAFF. The CDR3 DNA reads TGTGCCTGGAGTGTGGGGACCGTGAACACTGAAGCTTTCTTT.

Comments on this clone: At one end the junction does not follow the germline gene, possibly because of a read error. The gene calls are TRBV6-8 and TRBJ2-7, with TRBD1 matching 8 bases. The CDR3 is 14 residues long. The germline gives CDR1 MNHGY, CDR2 SAAAGT. The CDR3 protein is CATGPRQGSSEQYF. CDR3 nucleotides: TGTGCCACGGGCCCGCGACAGGGGTCCTCCGAGCAGTACTTC.

This clone is medium-sized within its sample. This chain uses TRBV11-3 with TRBJ2-3; weak D call: TRBD2 (6 bases). V gave up 3 bases and J gave up 6 bases, with 13 bases separating them. The CDR3 loop spans 14 amino acids. The germline V gene has CDR1 SGHNT and CDR2 YENEEA. The CDR3 nucleotides are TGTGCCAGCAGCTTGGGACTGGGGCGGGATACGCAGTATTTT. Residues: CASSLGLGRDTQYF.